The 17 T cell receptor beta chains listed next were all sequenced from one sample in a study of blood T cell repertoires in COVID-19 (dated by TCRdb to the early 2020s). The protocol used for the library was the immunoSEQ multiplex PCR assay. In TCRdb, the immuneACCESS table is reduced to in-frame sequences with V and J assigned. These tables do not hold every clone; where another copy was compared, an unresolved V gene accounts for under half, and the others remain unexplained. Within this sample are 200,000 to 250,000 clones, with 85% of them counted one time only. 6% to 7% of the sample is in the top ten clones. What was sequenced was peripheral blood. These receptors all stem from a woman aged 60-70 years with active or convalescent COVID-19.

The CDR3 loop reads CASRTNRVWSQHF. The CDR3 region has the DNA TGTGCCAGCAGAACAAACAGGGTTTGGTCCCAGCATTTT. The V call is TRBV28, the J call TRBJ1-5, with a weak D call TRBD1 (6 bases). V lost 6 bases and J lost 11, with 17 bases in between. Germline assignment: CDR1 MDHEN and CDR2 SYDVKM. This CDR3 is built from 13 residues.

The chain uses TRBV6-6 and TRBJ1-2; no clear D. The CDR3 sequence is 12 residues long. The germline V and J ends were trimmed by 5 bases and 3 bases, with 7 bases remaining between them. In germline, CDR1 is MNHNY, CDR2 SVGAGI (reference sequence). CDR3 in DNA: TGTGCCAGCAGTGGCAGTGACTATGGCTACACCTTC. Translating it yields CASSGSDYGYTF.

The sample holds a few counts of this clone. The chain carries TRBV6-1 and TRBJ2-2, with TRBD2 matching over 14 bases. CDR1 and CDR2 from the germline V gene are MNHNS and SASEGT. The CDR3 covers 17 residues. J gave up 2 bases and V 4 bases, and 3 bases lay outside the gene matches. CDR3 bases: TGTGCCAGCAGTGGACTAGCGGGGGGGTTTAACACCGGGGAGCTGTTTTTT. Translating gives CASSGLAGGFNTGELFF.

The chain carries TRBV30 and TRBJ1-1; D is ambiguous. The length of the CDR3 is 13 residues. Germline loops: CDR1 GTSNPN, CDR2 SVGIG (reference sequence). V was pared by 5 bases and J by 5 bases, with 15 bases between. The CDR3 sequence is CAWGISGETEAFF. Written as DNA, the CDR3 is TGTGCCTGGGGGATCTCCGGGGAGACTGAAGCTTTCTTT.

This clone was picked up one time. The V call is TRBV12-2, the J call TRBJ2-7; the table's D call, TRBD1, has no DNA check behind it. TRBV12-2 is a listed pseudogene. The CDR3 length is 18 residues. The CDR3 nucleotides are TGTGCAAGTCGCTTCAAGACCCGACAGGGGAAGGGGTCCTACGAGCAGTACGTC. Translating it yields CASRFKTRQGKGSYEQYV.

This chain uses TRBV11-2 with TRBJ2-5; 9 bases fit TRBD2. The CDR3 runs 20 residues. The ends lost 0 bases at V and 1 base at J; junction bases unmatched: 15. Germline V gives CDR1 SGHAT, CDR2 FQNNGV. The CDR3 loop reads CASSLEGGLLVAGVQETQYF. CDR3 DNA: TGTGCCAGCAGCTTAGAGGGAGGCCTGTTGGTAGCGGGGGTCCAAGAGACCCAGTACTTC.

The chain has TRBV7-2 and TRBJ1-3; D is perhaps TRBD1 (5 bases). Trimming removed 7 bases at V and 4 bases at J, with 17 bases between. The CDR3 contains 15 residues. Germline CDR1 SGHTA, CDR2 FQGNSA. For the CDR3, the DNA is TGTGCCAGCAATCCTCGGGGGGTGGACGGAAACACCATATATTTT. It codes for CASNPRGVDGNTIYF.

This rearrangement joins TRBV7-9 to TRBJ1-4, with unresolved D. CDR3 size: 14 residues. From germline, CDR1 is SEHNR and CDR2 FQNEAQ (reference sequence). V lost 2 bases and J lost 5, with 9 bases in between. The CDR3, as DNA: TGTGCCAGCAGCTTAACACATTGGAATGAAAAACTGTTTTTT. This codes for CASSLTHWNEKLFF.

This clone has only a few counts. The V call is TRBV6-5, the J call TRBJ1-5; no clear D. Trimming took off 6 bases at V and 4 bases at J, with 10 bases between the two ends. Germline V gene lookup returns CDR1 MNHEY and CDR2 SVGAGI. This CDR3 is built from 13 residues. The CDR3 DNA follows: TGTGCCAGCAGGAACACAGCTAATCAGCCCCAGCATTTT. Translation gives CASRNTANQPQHF.

This clone has more than one count but fewer than ten. This rearrangement joins TRBV4-2 to TRBJ2-6, with D possibly TRBD2 on 5 matching bases. This CDR3 is 17 amino acids long. In germline, CDR1 is LGHNA, CDR2 YNFKEQ. Deletions cut 4 bases from V and 1 base from J, with 14 bases between. The CDR3 loop reads CASSLTSLVSGANVLTF. The CDR3, as DNA: TGTGCCAGCAGCCTTACTAGTCTGGTTTCTGGGGCCAACGTCCTGACTTTC.

CDR3 DNA sequence: TGTGCCAGCAAGGAGGGCCTCTACAATGAGCAGTTCTTC. It codes for CASKEGLYNEQFF. This chain uses TRBV11-3 with TRBJ2-1; weak D call: TRBD2 (6 bases). The CDR3 has 13 amino acids. Germline V gene sequence: CDR1 SGHNT, CDR2 YENEEA. Trimming took off 7 bases at V and 3 bases at J, with 10 bases between the two ends.

V and J are TRBV7-9 and TRBJ2-1; 7 bases line up with TRBD2. V shed 4 bases, J shed 8 bases, and the junction held 11 bases outside the gene matches. Germline CDR1 SEHNR, CDR2 FQNEAQ (reference sequence). The CDR3 is 15 amino acids. The CDR3 sequence is CASSSEGGPFDEQFF. The DNA for the CDR3 is TGTGCCAGCAGCTCGGAGGGAGGGCCTTTCGATGAGCAGTTCTTC.

This clone showed up just once. The chain uses TRBV6-6 and TRBJ1-2; 9 bases line up with TRBD1. V trimming: 6 bases; J trimming: 8 bases; junction bases outside the gene matches: 4. The CDR3 is made up of 12 amino acids. Germline values: CDR1 MNHNY, CDR2 SVGAGI (reference sequence). CDR3 in DNA: TGTGCCAGCAGGGACAGGGGCTCGGGCTACACCTTC. This codes for CASRDRGSGYTF.

The gene calls are TRBV11-2 and TRBJ2-1; D might be TRBD1 (5 bases). CDR3 length equals 14 residues. Trimming pared 4 bases from V and 5 bases from J, leaving 12 bases between. CDR1 is SGHAT and CDR2 is FQNNGV in the germline V gene. CDR3: CASSSPQGNNEQFF. CDR3 in DNA: TGTGCCAGCAGCTCCCCCCAGGGTAACAATGAGCAGTTCTTC.

V usage is TRBV6-5 and J usage is TRBJ1-2; TRBD1 might be the D (6 bases). Germline CDR1 and CDR2: MNHEY and SVGAGI. Trimming took off 5 bases at V and 1 base at J, with 8 bases between the two ends. The CDR3 consists of 13 residues. In nucleotides, the CDR3 is TGTGCCAGCAGTCCGGACAGTAACTATGGCTACACCTTC. Its translation is CASSPDSNYGYTF.

V and J are TRBV5-1 and TRBJ2-7; TRBD2 is a possible D gene (6 bases). The CDR3 is made up of 13 amino acids. V was trimmed by 4 bases and J by 11 bases, leaving 19 bases between them. Per the germline V gene, CDR1 is SGHRS and CDR2 is YFSETQ. CDR3 coding DNA: TGCGCCAGCAGCCCGGGGGACGGCCCCAAGGAGTACTTC. Protein product: CASSPGDGPKEYF.

CDR3 region: CASSVTAGSYNEQFF. CDR3 sequence (DNA): TGTGCCAGCAGTGTCACAGCGGGGTCCTACAATGAGCAGTTCTTC. The chain carries TRBV6-4 and TRBJ2-1; 7 nucleotides align to TRBD2. Germline V lookup: CDR1 MRHNA, CDR2 SNTAGT. V shed 4 bases and J 1 base; nucleotides not matched to a gene: 4. The CDR3 covers 15 residues.